Below are 29 T cell receptor beta chains sequenced from a single sample in a study of T cells in lung cancer brain metastases. Here immunoSEQ multiplex PCR was the method, and the copy in TCRdb shows in-frame clones only, minus some. The sample lists a few thousand clones, about nine tenths seen once, with 4% in the top ten. The sample taken for sequencing was tumor tissue from the primary lung tumor. These receptors came from a man aged 70 or older with non-small cell lung cancer.

The chain combines TRBV29-1 with TRBJ1-2; D unresolved. V was pared by 4 bases and J by 4 bases, with 7 bases between. Germline lookup yields CDR1 SQVTM and CDR2 ANQGSEA. The length of the CDR3 is 11 residues. CDR3: CSVVGLYGYTF. Written as DNA, the CDR3 is TGCAGCGTTGTGGGCCTCTATGGCTACACCTTC. The variable domain in full, completed from reference TRBV29-1 and TRBJ1-2, reads SAVISQKPSRDICQRGTSLTIQCQVDSQVTMMFWYRQQPGQSLTLIATANQGSEATYESGFVIDKFPISRPNLTFSTLTVSNMSPEDSSIYLCSVVGLYGYTFGSGTRLTVV.

V and J are TRBV4-2 and TRBJ2-5; 14 bases align to TRBD2. The germline gives CDR1 LGHNA, CDR2 YNFKEQ. Losses at the gene ends were 0 bases for V and 0 bases for J; bases not matched to a gene: 6. The CDR3 has 19 amino acids. This CDR3 is CASSQDRGTSGGYQETQYF. CDR3 DNA: TGTGCCAGCAGCCAAGATAGAGGGACTAGCGGGGGCTACCAAGAGACCCAGTACTTC.

Written as DNA, the CDR3 is TGTGCCTGGGACAGGGATTTCATGAACACTGAAGCTTTCTTT. It translates to CAWDRDFMNTEAFF. J is TRBJ1-1 and V is TRBV30; TRBD1 aligns across 7 bases. This CDR3 spans 14 amino acids. CDR1 is GTSNPN and CDR2 is SVGIG in the germline V gene (reference sequence). J gave up 0 bases and V 5 bases, and 6 bases lay outside the gene matches.

The rearrangement uses TRBV30 and TRBJ1-2, with no clear D. CDR1 is GTSNPN and CDR2 is SVGIG in the germline V gene (reference sequence). The CDR3 loop spans 11 amino acids. The V end was cut by 2 bases, the J end by 4 bases, with 5 bases between. CDR3 sequence: CAWSIGYGYTF. CDR3 in DNA: TGTGCCTGGAGTATCGGCTATGGCTACACCTTC.

This chain links TRBV6-5 with TRBJ2-5; 7 nucleotides match TRBD2. Germline CDR1 reads MNHEY; CDR2 reads SVGAGI. CDR3 length: 14 amino acids. The junction had 8 bases not matched to a gene; V was cut back by 6 bases and J by 4 bases. The CDR3 DNA reads as TGTGCCAGCAGGCCCTGGACTAGGGGAGAGACCCAGTACTTC. It is translated as CASRPWTRGETQYF.

The chain joins TRBV19 to TRBJ1-5; D is possibly TRBD1 (5 bases). Trimming left V 9 bases short and J 3 bases short, with 12 bases between. The CDR3 extends over 13 amino acids. In germline, CDR1 is LNHDA, CDR2 SQIVND (reference sequence). CDR3 coding DNA: TGTGCCAGCCGGGACGGAGTCAATCAGCCCCAGCATTTT. Protein sequence: CASRDGVNQPQHF.

This chain uses TRBV6-1 with TRBJ2-2, with 13 bases identical to TRBD2. This CDR3 is 18 amino acids long. V lost 2 bases and J lost 3; bases outside the gene matches: 6. The germline CDR1 and CDR2 sequences are MNHNS and SASEGT. CDR3 sequence: CASSEITSGGGYTGELFF. The DNA for the CDR3 is TGTGCCAGCAGTGAAATCACTAGCGGGGGGGGATACACCGGGGAGCTGTTTTTT.

V is TRBV7-2 and J is TRBJ2-1, with TRBD2 matching over 10 bases. The CDR3 spans 17 residues. Trimming took 1 base from V and 8 from J; bases not matched to a gene: 11. CDR1 and CDR2 from the germline V gene are SGHTA and FQGNSA. The CDR3 spells CASSLEAGGFSGYEQFF. DNA for the CDR3: TGTGCCAGCAGCTTAGAAGCGGGGGGGTTCAGCGGGTATGAGCAGTTCTTC.

This clone was detected only once. The rearrangement uses TRBV10-1 and TRBJ2-1; tentatively, D is TRBD2 (5 bases). Germline CDR1 is WNHNN and CDR2 is SYGVQD (reference sequence). This CDR3 comprises 13 residues. V dropped 3 bases and J dropped 8 bases, with 11 bases sitting between them. For the CDR3, the DNA is TGCGCCAGCAGTGACTTTACTAGTTATGAGCAGTTCTTC. Protein sequence: CASSDFTSYEQFF.

The chain employs TRBV18 and TRBJ2-2; 7 bases are shared with TRBD2. Trimming cost V 3 bases and J 6 bases; bases outside gene matches: 4. The CDR3 sequence is 14 residues long. CDR1 KGHSH and CDR2 LQKENI come from the germline V gene. CDR3 DNA sequence: TGTGCCAGCTCACCGAGCGGGGCCGCCGGGGAGCTGTTTTTT. Amino acid sequence: CASSPSGAAGELFF.

The chain is built from TRBV29-1 and TRBJ2-6; tentatively, D is TRBD1 (8 bases). The CDR3 loop spans 17 amino acids. The germline V gene has CDR1 SQVTM and CDR2 ANQGSEA. Between the trimmed V and J ends, which lost 6 bases and 0 bases, there was a span of 18 bases. The CDR3 region is CSVLGGDRLSGANVLTF. The CDR3 DNA follows: TGCAGCGTACTAGGGGGGGACAGGCTCTCTGGGGCCAACGTCCTGACTTTC.

V is TRBV19 and J is TRBJ1-4, with unresolved D. The CDR3 is made up of 14 amino acids. Germline V gives CDR1 LNHDA, CDR2 SQIVND (reference sequence). V gave up 4 bases and J gave up 7 bases, with 13 bases separating them. The DNA for the CDR3 is TGTGCCAGTAGTAGGTCAAGGGTGGGTGAAAAACTGTTTTTT. Its protein product is CASSRSRVGEKLFF.

The chain is built from TRBV7-8 and TRBJ1-1; tentatively, D is TRBD1 (6 bases). V dropped 3 bases and J dropped 4 bases, with 15 bases sitting between them. CDR1 and CDR2 (germline): SGHVS, FQNEAQ. The CDR3 runs 15 residues. CDR3 nucleotides: TGTGCCAGCAGCTTTGGGGGGGCGGGAGGCACTGAAGCTTTCTTT. Translation: CASSFGGAGGTEAFF.

V gene TRBV30 combines with J gene TRBJ2-2; D ambiguous. The germline gives CDR1 GTSNPN, CDR2 SVGIG (reference sequence). Trimming cost V 0 bases and J 2 bases, with 4 bases left between them. This CDR3 has 13 residues. CDR3 bases: TGTGCCTGGAGTGTAAGCAACACCGGGGAGCTGTTTTTT. Translating it yields CAWSVSNTGELFF.

The rearrangement uses TRBV6-4 and TRBJ2-5, with D tentatively TRBD1 (6 bases). Germline V gene data show CDR1 as MRHNA and CDR2 as SNTAGT. V lost 7 bases and J 5 bases, leaving 20 bases between the germline ends. The CDR3 extends over 15 amino acids. CDR3 nucleotide sequence: TGTGCCAGCAATCCTCAGCCCGAGAGGGGGGAGACCCAGTACTTC. This gives the protein CASNPQPERGETQYF.

This chain connects TRBV18 to TRBJ2-3; no reliable D call. CDR1 is KGHSH and CDR2 is LQKENI in the germline V gene. V was shortened by 10 bases and J by 2 bases, with 4 bases between the two germline ends. The CDR3 has 10 amino acids. The chain's CDR3 is CANHTDTQYF. The CDR3 coding sequence is TGTGCCAACCACACAGATACGCAGTATTTT.

This clone was picked up a small number of times. This rearrangement joins TRBV15 to TRBJ1-2; D unclear. The CDR3 contains 13 residues. The V gene's germline CDR1 is LNHNV and CDR2 YYDKDF (reference sequence). V was cut by 6 bases and J by 1 base, with 9 bases left in between. This CDR3 is CATSSGSNYGYTF. The CDR3 DNA follows: TGTGCCACCAGTAGTGGCAGTAACTATGGCTACACCTTC.

In its sample, this clone was seen a few times. The V gene is TRBV11-2, the J gene TRBJ2-1, with 8 bases that match TRBD2. V shed 2 bases, J shed 0 bases, and the junction held 9 bases outside the gene matches. The CDR3 has 18 residues. Germline CDR1 and CDR2: SGHAT and FQNNGV. Written as DNA, the CDR3 is TGTGCCAGCAGCTTACGCCAACTACGGGGGGGCTCCTACAATGAGCAGTTCTTC. Its protein is CASSLRQLRGGSYNEQFF.

The gene calls are TRBV4-1 and TRBJ1-4; a possible D gene is TRBD1 (5 bases). V was trimmed by 2 bases and J by 10 bases, leaving 17 bases between them. Germline V gene data show CDR1 as MGHRA and CDR2 as YSYEKL. CDR3 length: 15 amino acids. CDR3 protein: CASSQTIQVQGKLFF. Written as DNA, the CDR3 is TGCGCCAGCAGCCAAACGATACAGGTTCAGGGAAAACTGTTTTTT.

This clone showed up just once. V gene TRBV19 combines with J gene TRBJ1-1; the match to TRBD1 covers 7 bases. The trim removed 1 base at V and 4 bases at J, leaving 3 bases unmatched. This CDR3 has 14 residues. The V gene's germline CDR1 is LNHDA and CDR2 SQIVND (reference sequence). DNA for the CDR3: TGTGCCAGTAGTATAGGGGCAGGGGGCACTGAAGCTTTCTTT. Translating gives CASSIGAGGTEAFF.

The rearrangement joins TRBV7-2 to TRBJ2-5; D might be TRBD1 or TRBD2, each matching 6 bases. V gave up 3 bases and J gave up 2 bases, with 13 bases separating them. CDR3 length: 15 residues. Germline V gene sequence: CDR1 SGHTA, CDR2 FQGNSA. The chain's CDR3 is CASSFRGAGQETQYF. The CDR3, as DNA: TGTGCCAGCAGCTTTAGGGGGGCGGGGCAAGAGACCCAGTACTTC.

The CDR3 DNA reads TGTGCCAGCAGCTTAGGCAGTACAGAGACCCAGTACTTC. It translates to CASSLGSTETQYF. J is TRBJ2-5 and V is TRBV7-9; D remains unclear. The ends were cut back, 1 base at V and 4 bases at J, with 7 bases in the middle. Germline loops: CDR1 SEHNR, CDR2 FQNEAQ (reference sequence). This CDR3 region has 13 residues.

The rearrangement uses TRBV30 and TRBJ1-5, with 10 positions matching TRBD1. Germline values: CDR1 GTSNPN, CDR2 SVGIG (reference sequence). This CDR3 spans 15 amino acids. Trimming took 2 bases from V and 7 from J; bases not matched to a gene: 8. As DNA, the CDR3 is TGTGCCTGGAGTTTATGGGACAGGGGACGCCAGCCCCAGCATTTT. Encoded protein: CAWSLWDRGRQPQHF.

The chain couples TRBV6-1 to TRBJ1-1; D is uncertain. Trimming removed 2 bases from V and 6 bases from J, with 7 bases in between. Germline V CDR1 and CDR2: MNHNS, SASEGT. The CDR3 sequence is 12 residues long. Here the CDR3 reads CASSEHFSEAFF. CDR3 in DNA: TGTGCCAGCAGTGAACACTTCTCTGAAGCTTTCTTT.

As regards this clone: Germline is not matched at one junction end, which may reflect a read error. The same CDR3 also results from other DNA sequences found in this sample. The V and J genes are TRBV19 and TRBJ2-7, with D maybe TRBD1 (6 bases). The germline V gene encodes CDR1 LNHDA and CDR2 SQIVND (reference sequence). CDR3 size: 13 residues. The CDR3 region has the DNA TGTGCTAGTAGTATAGAAGGGGGCTACGAGCAGTACTTC. This sequence encodes CASSIEGGYEQYF.

V usage is TRBV20-1 and J usage is TRBJ2-1, with D hard to call. The CDR3 is 11 residues long. V gave up 2 bases and J gave up 5 bases, with 4 bases separating them. CDR1 is DFQATT and CDR2 is SNEGSKA in the germline V gene (reference sequence). The CDR3 reads CSARQHNEQFF. In DNA form, the CDR3 reads TGCAGTGCTAGACAGCACAATGAGCAGTTCTTC.

The chain recombines TRBV7-8 with TRBJ2-6, with 7 bases identical to TRBD1. Germline CDR1 and CDR2: SGHVS and FQNEAQ. This CDR3 has 17 amino acids. V was pared by 1 base and J by 1 base, with 4 bases of the junction left unmatched. This chain's CDR3 is CASSLEGGASGANVLTF. The CDR3 nucleotides are TGTGCCAGCAGCTTAGAAGGGGGCGCGTCTGGGGCCAACGTCCTGACTTTC.

The rearrangement links TRBV6-5 to TRBJ1-4, with D unresolved. The V gene's germline CDR1 is MNHEY and CDR2 SVGAGI. This CDR3 has 12 amino acids. Trimming took 6 bases from V and 7 from J, leaving 9 bases between them. Here the CDR3 DNA reads TGTGCCAGCAGATCCAGGTTTGAAAAACTGTTTTTT. Translated, it gives CASRSRFEKLFF.

The rearrangement joins TRBV7-3 to TRBJ1-1; possible D gene TRBD1, 6 bases. The CDR3 runs 14 residues. V lost 2 bases and J lost 4, with 11 bases in between. Germline V gives CDR1 SGHTA, CDR2 FQGTGA. For the CDR3, the DNA is TGTGCCAGCAGCTTACGATCAGGGGTCACTGAAGCTTTCTTT. This gives the protein CASSLRSGVTEAFF.